What follows are 32 T cell receptor beta chains derived from one specimen sequenced in a study of blood T cells in healthy people across ages. Together with a sample-barcoded 5' primer, a J-beta primer mix was included in a second PCR lasting about 7 to 11 cycles. TCRdb re-called the 5' RACE reads with MiXCR, one entry per CDR3 protein. Counted here are 780,000 or so distinct CDR3 sequences, roughly 50% occurring once; the ten biggest clones make up more than 25%. Sequenced: blood. These receptors were collected from a man aged 40-50 years in good health.

J is TRBJ2-1 and V is TRBV20-1; tentative D call: TRBD1 (5 bases). Trimming left V 0 bases short and J 12 bases short, with 12 bases between. Germline CDR1 DFQATT, CDR2 SNEGSKA (reference sequence). The CDR3 extends over 12 amino acids. In DNA form, the CDR3 reads TGCAGTGCTAGAGAGCAGGGATTACGGCAGTTCTTC. Its translation is CSAREQGLRQFF.

This clonotype was picked up many times. The chain joins TRBV29-1 to TRBJ2-5; D not resolved. CDR1 SQVTM and CDR2 ANQGSEA come from the germline V gene. The CDR3 length is 11 residues. Trimming cost V 7 bases and J 5 bases, with 11 bases left between them. The chain's CDR3 is CSGYERETQYF. CDR3 in DNA: TGCAGCGGGTACGAACGGGAGACCCAGTACTTC.

The chain employs TRBV27 and TRBJ2-1; a weak D match, TRBD1 (6 bases). Per the germline V gene, CDR1 is MNHEY and CDR2 is SMNVEV (reference sequence). This CDR3 spans 14 amino acids. Trimming stripped 5 bases from V and 7 bases from J, with 15 bases between. CDR3 DNA: TGTGCCAGCAGTGTACTCGGACAGCTGAATGAGCAGTTCTTC. This encodes CASSVLGQLNEQFF.

This clonotype was counted ten times or more. The V gene is TRBV20-1, the J gene TRBJ1-5; 7 bases fit TRBD1. CDR1 and CDR2 (germline): DFQATT, SNEGSKA (reference sequence). The CDR3 is 13 amino acids. V dropped 4 bases and J dropped 8; count of bases not matched to a gene: 8. The CDR3 DNA reads TGCAGTGCTACGAAGGGGGCGGCTGAGCCCCAGCATTTT. It codes for CSATKGAAEPQHF.

V and J are TRBV5-1 and TRBJ2-5, with TRBD1 matching 8 bases. CDR3 length: 16 residues. Looked up from germline, CDR1 is SGHRS and CDR2 is YFSETQ. V gave up 4 bases and J gave up 5 bases; unmatched junction bases: 13. This chain's CDR3 is CASSRSGGPVDETQYF. Here the CDR3 DNA reads TGCGCCAGCAGCAGATCAGGGGGCCCCGTGGATGAGACCCAGTACTTC.

There are a few counts of this clonotype. The genes are TRBV4-3 and TRBJ2-5; D gene ambiguous. V was trimmed by 6 bases and J by 5 bases, leaving 16 bases between them. There are 14 residues in the CDR3. CDR1 and CDR2 from the germline V gene are LGHNA and YSLEER. CDR3 sequence reads: CASSSIDDWETQYF. The CDR3 DNA reads as TGCGCCAGCAGTTCAATAGACGATTGGGAGACCCAGTACTTC.

The gene calls are TRBV29-1 and TRBJ2-1; D unclear. Between the trimmed V and J ends, which lost 7 bases and 3 bases, there was a span of 7 bases. The germline V gene has CDR1 SQVTM and CDR2 ANQGSEA. This CDR3 region has 11 residues. This CDR3 reads CSGNFYNEQFF. The CDR3 DNA reads TGCAGCGGCAACTTCTACAATGAGCAGTTCTTC.

The J gene is TRBJ2-7, the V gene TRBV7-9, with D possibly matching TRBD1 (6 bases). This CDR3 is 13 amino acids long. Trimming removed 4 bases at V and 7 bases at J, with 14 bases between. Germline CDR1 is SEHNR and CDR2 is FQNEAQ (reference sequence). The CDR3 bases are TGTGCCAGCAGCTCGTACAGGGACAATGAGCAGTACTTC. Amino acids: CASSSYRDNEQYF.

The chain joins TRBV12-3 or TRBV12-4 to TRBJ1-1; perhaps TRBD1 as D (5 bases). The V end was cut by 7 bases, the J end by 5 bases, with 14 bases between. This CDR3 is built from 13 residues. CDR3 sequence (DNA): TGTGCCAGCACCCCCCGGGGGGGAACTGAAGCTTTCTTT. It is translated as CASTPRGGTEAFF.

With regard to this clonotype: This may be a read error, as it is one base from a much larger clone. The V and J genes are TRBV9 and TRBJ1-1; D perhaps matches TRBD1 (6 bases). Germline CDR1 is SGDLS and CDR2 is YYNGEE. The CDR3 is 14 amino acids. Trimming removed 2 bases from V and 5 bases from J, with 13 bases in between. This chain's CDR3 is CASSVLQGRTEAFF. CDR3 DNA sequence: TGTGCCAGCAGCGTCCTACAGGGTAGGACTGAAGCTTTCTTT.

The V call is TRBV4-1, the J call TRBJ2-1; 15 bases fit TRBD2. With 9 bases clipped from V and 7 bases from J, the junction kept 7 bases outside the gene matches. Germline V CDR1 and CDR2: MGHRA, YSYEKL. This CDR3 contains 15 residues. Written as DNA, the CDR3 is TGCGCCAGTGGACTAGCGGGGGGGCTTTTGAATGAGCAGTTCTTC. Amino acid sequence: CASGLAGGLLNEQFF.

The genes are TRBV6-5 and TRBJ1-2; D gene unclear. The germline CDR1 and CDR2 sequences are MNHEY and SVGAGI. This CDR3 region has 15 residues. Trimming shortened V by 0 bases and J by 7 bases, and 15 bases separated the two germline ends. The CDR3 loop reads CASSYSRDHQCGYTF. The CDR3 DNA sequence: TGTGCCAGCAGTTACTCAAGGGATCATCAGTGTGGCTACACCTTC.

The chain carries TRBV9 and TRBJ2-2, with TRBD1 matching over 12 bases. The CDR3 spans 17 residues. CDR1 SGDLS and CDR2 YYNGEE come from the germline V gene. V shed 0 bases and J 4 bases; nucleotides not matched to a gene: 4. The CDR3 coding sequence is TGTGCCAGCAGCGTAGCGGGACAGGGGGCGACCACCGGGGAGCTGTTTTTT. Amino acid sequence: CASSVAGQGATTGELFF. Drawing the rest from reference TRBV9 and TRBJ2-2, the complete variable domain is DSGVTQTPKHLITATGQRVTLRCSPRSGDLSVYWYQQSLDQGLQFLIQYYNGEERAKGNILERFSAQQFPDLHSELNLSSLELGDSALYFCASSVAGQGATTGELFFGEGSRLTVL.

The gene calls are TRBV20-1 and TRBJ2-7; D may be TRBD1 (6 bases). This CDR3 region has 12 residues. CDR1 and CDR2 from the germline V gene are DFQATT and SNEGSKA (reference sequence). Trimming removed 3 bases at V and 6 bases at J, with 12 bases between. CDR3 nucleotides: TGCAGTGCTAGTACACAGGGAACCGAGCAGTACTTC. It is translated as CSASTQGTEQYF.

This chain links TRBV29-1 with TRBJ1-5; D gene unclear. CDR3 length: 12 residues. Trimming left V 6 bases short and J 7 bases short, with 13 bases between. Germline V CDR1 and CDR2: SQVTM, ANQGSEA. CDR3: CSVGSLGQPQHF. CDR3 bases: TGCAGCGTCGGCTCGCTGGGCCAGCCCCAGCATTTT.

The chain is built from TRBV20-1 and TRBJ2-1; the match to TRBD2 covers 7 bases. Germline trimming cut 3 bases from V and 5 bases from J; bases unmatched to any gene: 7. The V gene's germline CDR1 is DFQATT and CDR2 SNEGSKA (reference sequence). The CDR3 extends over 14 amino acids. In DNA, the CDR3 is TGCAGTGCTAGTATAGCGGGCCAAAACAATGAGCAGTTCTTC. This sequence encodes CSASIAGQNNEQFF.

V is TRBV28 and J is TRBJ1-1, with a weak D call TRBD1 (6 bases). The CDR3 extends over 14 amino acids. V gave up 10 bases and J gave up 2 bases, with 17 bases separating them. Germline values: CDR1 MDHEN, CDR2 SYDVKM. The CDR3: CATSKGGTNTEAFF. CDR3 DNA sequence: TGTGCCACCTCAAAAGGGGGAACCAACACTGAAGCTTTCTTT.

The chain couples TRBV12-3 or TRBV12-4 to TRBJ1-1; maybe TRBD1 (5 bases). Between the trimmed V and J ends, which lost 10 bases and 0 bases, there was a span of 9 bases. The length of the CDR3 is 12 residues. The CDR3 protein is CAIGAMNTEAFF. The CDR3 DNA reads as TGTGCCATCGGGGCGATGAACACTGAAGCTTTCTTT.

With regard to this clonotype: It may be a read error: a sequence one base away is much more abundant. The chain combines TRBV5-1 with TRBJ2-1; TRBD2 matches 11 bases. Gene TRBJ2-7 matches the end of the DNA better, so the J call may be wrong. Germline V CDR1 and CDR2: SGHRS, YFSETQ. This CDR3 comprises 15 residues. For the CDR3, the DNA is TGCGCCAGCAGCTTAGCAACTAGCGGGAGAGACGAGCAGTACTTC. It yields the protein CASSLATSGRDEQYF.

The rearrangement links TRBV15 to TRBJ2-7; 7 positions agree with TRBD2. Judging by the DNA end, TRBJ2-5 fits better; the J call may be wrong. CDR1 is LNHNV, CDR2 YYDKDF, per germline (reference sequence). CDR3 length: 14 amino acids. As DNA, the CDR3 is TGTGCCACCAGCAGCCAAGCGGGGAGGGAGACCCAGTACTTC. Its protein product is CATSSQAGRETQYF.

This clonotype was recorded a few times. This sequence joins TRBV7-2 and TRBJ2-3; D is tentatively TRBD1 or TRBD2 (5 bases each). The CDR3 has 14 residues. Germline V CDR1 and CDR2: SGHTA, FQGNSA. The V end was cut by 0 bases, the J end by 3 bases, with 7 bases between. The CDR3 sequence: CASSLAWGTDTQYF. CDR3 in DNA: TGTGCCAGCAGCTTAGCGTGGGGGACAGATACGCAGTATTTT.

The chain has TRBV20-1 and TRBJ2-5, with D perhaps matching TRBD1 or TRBD2 (5 bases each). Per the germline V gene, CDR1 is DFQATT and CDR2 is SNEGSKA (reference sequence). V shed 1 base and J shed 4 bases, with 10 bases lying between them. The CDR3 loop spans 13 amino acids. The CDR3 DNA sequence: TGCAGTGCTAGAGTGGGGGTTCGAGAGACCCAGTACTTC. This translates into CSARVGVRETQYF.

This clonotype was detected only a few times. J is TRBJ2-7 and V is TRBV6-2 or TRBV6-3, with D perhaps TRBD1 or TRBD2 (5 bases each). The J call could be wrong; TRBJ2-5 is a better fit for the DNA end. The CDR3 totals 17 residues. Germline V gives CDR1 MNHEY, CDR2 SVGEGT. CDR3 nucleotide sequence: TGTGCCAGCAGTTACGCGGGTTCGGGACGTTGGGATCGGACCCAGTACTTC. Encoded protein: CASSYAGSGRWDRTQYF.

The V and J genes are TRBV27 and TRBJ2-1, with D perhaps TRBD2 (6 bases). V was shortened by 6 bases and J by 4 bases, with 13 bases between the two germline ends. This CDR3 region has 14 residues. Germline V gives CDR1 MNHEY, CDR2 SMNVEV (reference sequence). The CDR3, as DNA: TGTGCCAGCAGGGACGGGAGCCCTTACAATGAGCAGTTCTTC. It codes for CASRDGSPYNEQFF.

In regard to this clonotype: At one end the junction does not follow the germline gene, possibly because of a read error. The gene calls are TRBV3-1 and TRBJ1-2, with D maybe TRBD1 (5 bases). Germline-derived CDR1 and CDR2 are LGHDT and YNNKEL (reference sequence). CDR3 length equals 16 residues. The CDR3 reads CAGSQSQAGGSYGYTF. The CDR3, as DNA: TGTGCCGGCAGCCAATCCCAGGCCGGGGGTTCCTATGGCTACACCTTC.

In its sample, this clonotype was seen a few times. The chain uses TRBV9 and TRBJ2-3; TRBD2 matches at 10 bases. The length of the CDR3 is 16 residues. The junction had 9 bases not matched to a gene; V was cut back by 4 bases and J by 4 bases. The germline gives CDR1 SGDLS, CDR2 YYNGEE. The CDR3 here is CASSHLAGEGADTQYF. The CDR3 DNA reads as TGTGCCAGCAGCCATCTAGCGGGAGAAGGGGCAGATACGCAGTATTTT.

The chain couples TRBV4-2 to TRBJ2-7, with D perhaps matching TRBD1 (6 bases). Germline V CDR1 and CDR2: LGHNA, YNFKEQ. V was shortened by 1 base and J by 1 base, with 11 bases between the two germline ends. CDR3 length: 15 residues. The CDR3 DNA reads as TGTGCCAGCAGCCAAGCTAGGACAGAGTCCTACGAGCAGTACTTC. Translated: CASSQARTESYEQYF.

The gene calls are TRBV20-1 and TRBJ2-5, with 10 bases that match TRBD2. Trimming at V came to 3 bases and at J to 11 bases, leaving 15 bases not matched to a gene. CDR1 is DFQATT, CDR2 SNEGSKA, per germline (reference sequence). This CDR3 has 15 amino acids. CDR3 protein: CSASPTSGSYNEQYF. CDR3 DNA: TGCAGTGCTAGTCCGACTAGCGGGTCCTACAATGAGCAGTACTTC.

This clonotype has ten or more counts. V and J are TRBV27 and TRBJ2-7; no reliable D call. The CDR3 has 12 residues. V was pared by 4 bases and J by 3 bases, with 7 bases between. Germline CDR1 is MNHEY and CDR2 is SMNVEV (reference sequence). CDR3 sequence reads: CASSSNLYEQYF. The CDR3 DNA sequence: TGTGCCAGCAGTTCAAATCTCTACGAGCAGTACTTC.

The rearrangement uses TRBV5-1 and TRBJ2-3, with TRBD2 as a possible D gene (5 bases). The CDR3 has 15 residues. The V gene's germline CDR1 is SGHRS and CDR2 YFSETQ. The V and J ends lost 0 bases and 2 bases respectively, with 10 bases between them. The CDR3 DNA follows: TGCGCCAGCAGCTTGGCGGGGATAAACACAGATACGCAGTATTTT. Its protein product is CASSLAGINTDTQYF.

This clonotype was picked up a small number of times. The chain combines TRBV7-3 with TRBJ2-3, with a tentative D call TRBD2 (7 bases). V lost 5 bases to trimming and J lost 2 bases, with 14 bases between them. CDR3 length: 15 amino acids. Germline V CDR1 and CDR2: SGHTA, FQGTGA. The CDR3 spells CASSRGAPNTDTQYF. DNA for the CDR3: TGTGCCAGCAGCCGGGGGGCCCCTAACACAGATACGCAGTATTTT.

The V gene is TRBV25-1, the J gene TRBJ2-7, with unresolved D. Germline assignment: CDR1 MGHDK and CDR2 SYGVNS. The CDR3 runs 18 residues. Trimming left V 0 bases short and J 2 bases short, with 20 bases between. CDR3 residues: CASSEYSIFGRRPYEQYF. The CDR3 DNA sequence: TGTGCCAGCAGTGAATATTCCATCTTCGGTAGGAGACCCTACGAGCAGTACTTC.